This entry is about one TCR beta chain. Its antigen is unknown. This CDR3 is built from 13 residues. The germline CDR1 and CDR2 sequences are SGHAT and FQNNGV. V was clipped by 6 bases and J by 12 bases, with 18 bases between them. The data belong to a study of T-cell reconstitution after alpha-beta-depleted transplantation in children. Library preparation (for TCRbeta) was performed with unique molecular identifiers. TCRdb reanalysed the PCR reads using MiXCR and keeps one entry per CDR3 protein. The data contain about 420,000 distinct CDR3 sequences, 15% to 20% of them seen just once; the ten biggest clones take up 25% to 35%. Findings and caveats of the study: Newly produced T cells mostly accounted for T-cell counts and diversity one year post-transplant. Surviving thymic progenitors and recipient T cells were the source of high TCRbeta diversity at day 60 in some patients. Approximately two months post-transplant, alpha-beta T cells reportedly originated from several hundred expanded graft clones.

This clonotype was obtained from a boy under three years old who had a stem cell transplant for Wiskott-Aldrich syndrome, so the T cells may come from the graft donor. The source was PBMCs, mostly from graft donor cells, collected 360 days after TCRalphabeta/CD19-depleted stem cell transplant. This chain links TRBV11-2 with TRBJ2-1; possible D gene TRBD1, 5 bases. As DNA, the CDR3 is TGTGCCAGCAGAGAAGTCCATCCAAGGGGGCAGTTCTTC. Protein sequence: CASREVHPRGQFF.